This passage covers 8 T cell receptor beta chains from one sample sequenced in a study of T cell responses to AZD1222 COVID-19 vaccine. The table came from immunoSEQ multiplex PCR; TCRdb's copy has only in-frame clones and leaves some out. The table lists about 100,000 clones, 70% to 90% of them singletons. The sequencing used peripheral blood, collected on day 0 of AZD1222 vaccination. These receptors all come from an adult in good health.

V and J are TRBV4-2 and TRBJ2-1; 12 bases fit TRBD2. The junction had 7 bases not matched to a gene; V was cut back by 0 bases and J by 7 bases. The CDR3 consists of 17 residues. Germline assignment: CDR1 LGHNA and CDR2 YNFKEQ. The CDR3, as DNA: TGTGCCAGCAGCCAAGAGGCTAGCGGGGGGGCGTTGAATGAGCAGTTCTTC. Its translation: CASSQEASGGALNEQFF.

This rearrangement joins TRBV5-6 to TRBJ2-1, with a tentative D call TRBD2 (6 bases). Germline CDR1 SGHDT, CDR2 YYEEEE. This CDR3 region has 16 residues. Trimming removed 1 base from V and 0 bases from J, with 11 bases in between. The CDR3 nucleotides are TGTGCCAGCAGCTTGAGCGGGCGGAGCTCCTACAATGAGCAGTTCTTC. This encodes CASSLSGRSSYNEQFF.

The chain links TRBV7-9 to TRBJ1-6; D gene uncertain. The V gene lost 7 bases and the J gene lost 5 bases, with 12 bases spanning the gap. The length of the CDR3 is 14 residues. CDR1 and CDR2 (germline): SEHNR, FQNEAQ (reference sequence). The CDR3 coding sequence is TGTGCCAGCACCAACGGTTTCGATAATTCACCCCTCCACTTT. Translating gives CASTNGFDNSPLHF. The variable domain in full, with the rest retrieved from reference TRBV7-9 and TRBJ1-6, is DTGVSQNPRHKITKRGQNVTFRCDPISEHNRLYWYRQTLGQGPEFLTYFQNEAQLEKSRLLSDRFSAERPKGSFSTLEIQRTEQGDSAMYLCASTNGFDNSPLHFGNGTRLTVT.

A few counts support this clone. The V gene is TRBV5-8, the J gene TRBJ1-2; tentative D call: TRBD1 (6 bases). Germline CDR1 reads SGHTS; CDR2 reads YDEGEE. V lost 0 bases and J lost 8, with 11 bases in between. The CDR3 loop spans 13 amino acids. The CDR3 nucleotides are TGTGCCAGCAGCTTGGTACAGGGAGGCGGCTACACCTTC. It translates to CASSLVQGGGYTF. Combining the CDR3 with reference TRBV5-8 and TRBJ1-2 gives the whole variable domain EAGVTQSPTHLIKTRGQQATLRCSPISGHTSVYWYQQALGLGLQFLLWYDEGEERNRGNFPPRFSGRQFPNYSSELNVNALELEDSALYLCASSLVQGGGYTFGSGTRLTVV.

V is TRBV19 and J is TRBJ2-1, with 10 bases identical to TRBD2. Germline CDR1 reads LNHDA; CDR2 reads SQIVND (reference sequence). The CDR3 contains 14 residues. V dropped 3 bases and J dropped 9; count of bases not matched to a gene: 5. CDR3 sequence reads: CASSISSGSAEQFF. Written as DNA, the CDR3 is TGTGCCAGTAGTATTTCTAGCGGGAGTGCTGAGCAGTTCTTC.

The rearrangement joins TRBV4-2 to TRBJ1-5; D is unclear. V dropped 4 bases and J dropped 2 bases, with 12 bases sitting between them. The V gene's germline CDR1 is LGHNA and CDR2 YNFKEQ. The CDR3 contains 15 residues. The CDR3, as DNA: TGTGCCAGCAGCCCAGAACTGCGGGGCAATCAGCCCCAGCATTTT. It specifies CASSPELRGNQPQHF.

This chain's CDR3 is CASSLDYSPEQFF. As DNA, the CDR3 is TGTGCCAGCAGCTTAGATTATAGTCCTGAGCAGTTCTTC. The rearrangement links TRBV11-3 to TRBJ2-1; D is unclear. From germline, CDR1 is SGHNT and CDR2 YENEEA. V was pared by 0 bases and J by 9 bases, with 9 bases between. The CDR3 is 13 amino acids.

This clone has a single count. The chain uses TRBV11-3 and TRBJ1-1; 8 nucleotides agree with TRBD1. This CDR3 comprises 16 residues. V lost 2 bases to trimming and J lost 4 bases; unmatched junction nucleotides: 9. Germline V CDR1 and CDR2: SGHNT, YENEEA. CDR3 DNA sequence: TGTGCCAGCAGCTTACTCCAGGGGGCTAGGAGCACTGAAGCTTTCTTT. The encoded protein is CASSLLQGARSTEAFF.